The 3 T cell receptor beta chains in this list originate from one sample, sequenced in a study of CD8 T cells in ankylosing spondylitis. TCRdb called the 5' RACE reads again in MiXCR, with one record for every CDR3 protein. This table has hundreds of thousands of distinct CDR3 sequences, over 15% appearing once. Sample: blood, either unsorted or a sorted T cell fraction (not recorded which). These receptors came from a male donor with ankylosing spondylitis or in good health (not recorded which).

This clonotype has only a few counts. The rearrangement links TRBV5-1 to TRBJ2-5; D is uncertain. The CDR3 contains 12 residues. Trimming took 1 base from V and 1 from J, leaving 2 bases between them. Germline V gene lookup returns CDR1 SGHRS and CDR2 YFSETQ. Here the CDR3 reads CASSLFQETQYF. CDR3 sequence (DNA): TGCGCCAGCAGCTTGTTCCAAGAGACCCAGTACTTC. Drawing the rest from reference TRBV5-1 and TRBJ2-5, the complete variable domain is KAGVTQTPRYLIKTRGQQVTLSCSPISGHRSVSWYQQTPGQGLQFLFEYFSETQRNKGNFPGRFSGRQFSNSRSEMNVSTLELGDSALYLCASSLFQETQYFGPGTRLLVL.

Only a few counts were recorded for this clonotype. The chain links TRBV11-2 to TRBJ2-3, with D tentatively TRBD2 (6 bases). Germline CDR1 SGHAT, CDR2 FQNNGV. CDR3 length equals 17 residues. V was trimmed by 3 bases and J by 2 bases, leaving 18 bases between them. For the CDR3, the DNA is TGTGCCAGCAGCTTCGATGCAAGCGGGCGATACACAGATACGCAGTATTTT. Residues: CASSFDASGRYTDTQYF.

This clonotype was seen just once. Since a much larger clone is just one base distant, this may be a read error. CDR3 nucleotide sequence: TGCGCCAGCAGCTTGGACGCTAGCTCTAGAAACACCATATATTTT. It translates to CASSLDASSRNTIYF. The chain carries TRBV5-1 and TRBJ1-3, with unresolved D. This CDR3 spans 15 amino acids. Germline V gives CDR1 SGHRS, CDR2 YFSETQ.